This T cell receptor beta chain was sequenced for a study of T cells in Graves' hyperthyroidism and ophthalmopathy. TCR beta CDR3 regions were amplified from RNA transcripts. The primer set for the first-round RT-PCR of the TCR CDR3 was HTBI. TCRdb ran MiXCR on the multiplex PCR reads and lists one entry per CDR3 protein. The repertoire consists of approximately 640,000 distinct CDR3 sequences, with about 45% occurring once and the leading ten covering about 7.2%. Regarding the study as a whole: Appearing also in blood were most of the thyroid clonotypes expanded above 0.001. Ophthalmopathy stood apart from stable hyperthyroidism in a 13 V-J model.

Uncontrolled infection, other autoimmune disease, pregnancy and lactation each barred patients from inclusion. A few counts support this clonotype. Antigen specificity is unknown. Trimming removed 5 bases at V and 5 bases at J, with 27 bases between. This CDR3 contains 18 residues. From germline, CDR1 is SGHTA and CDR2 FQGTGA. The source material was peripheral blood or thyroid tissue (not recorded which). The clonotype comes from an adult man with Graves' disease, either hyperthyroidism or ophthalmopathy (not recorded which). This chain joins TRBV7-3 and TRBJ2-5; D gene ambiguous. The CDR3 bases are TGTGCCAGCAGCCCCGGATGGGGTACTACATTGACTGCGGAGACCCAGTACTTC. This gives the protein CASSPGWGTTLTAETQYF.